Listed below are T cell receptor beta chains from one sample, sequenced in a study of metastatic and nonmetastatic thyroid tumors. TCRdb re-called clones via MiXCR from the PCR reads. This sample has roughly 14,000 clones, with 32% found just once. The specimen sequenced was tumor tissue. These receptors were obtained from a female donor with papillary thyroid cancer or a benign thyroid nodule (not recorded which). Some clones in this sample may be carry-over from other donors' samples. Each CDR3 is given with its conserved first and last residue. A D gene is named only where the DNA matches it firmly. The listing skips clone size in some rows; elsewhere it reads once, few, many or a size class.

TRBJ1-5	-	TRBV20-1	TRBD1	TGCAGTGCTAGAGATTCTGTGACAGGGGGGTCGAATCAGCCCCAGCATTTT	CSARDSVTGGSNQPQHF
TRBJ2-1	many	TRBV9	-	TGTGCCAGCAGCGTAGGATTGTGGGGAAGGGAAATCTACAATGAGCAGTTCTTC	CASSVGLWGREIYNEQFF
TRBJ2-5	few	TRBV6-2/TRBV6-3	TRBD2	TGTGCCAGCAAGGCGGGGGGGTTCGTAGAGACCCAGTACTTC	CASKAGGFVETQYF
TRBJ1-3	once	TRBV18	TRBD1	TGTGCCAGCTCACGGACAGGGGGAGGAAACACCATATATTTT	CASSRTGGGNTIYF
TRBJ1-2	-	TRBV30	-	TGTGCCTCGCGTGGGTGGACGGGCTACACCTTC	CASRGWTGYTF
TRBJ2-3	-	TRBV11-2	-	TGTGCCAGCACCCCCCTAGGCAGGAGATTCACAGATACGCAGTATTTT	CASTPLGRRFTDTQYF
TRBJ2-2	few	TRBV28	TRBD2	TGTGCCAGCAGGGGGGGGGCGAACACCGGGGAGCTGTTTTTT	CASRGGANTGELFF
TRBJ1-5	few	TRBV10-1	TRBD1	TGCGCCAGCAGAGCAGGGGGCCGCAATCAGCCCCAGCATTTT	CASRAGGRNQPQHF
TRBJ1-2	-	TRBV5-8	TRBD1	TGTGCCAGCAGCTTGACAGGGGAGGGCTATGGCTACACCTTC	CASSLTGEGYGYTF
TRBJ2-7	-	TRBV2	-	TGTGCCAGCAGTGAGGCTTGTGCAGGTGGGTTTCTCACCTACGAGCAGTACTTC	CASSEACAGGFLTYEQYF
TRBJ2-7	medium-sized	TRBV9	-	TGTGCCAGCAGCGTAGACAGCACCTACGAGCAGTACTTC	CASSVDSTYEQYF
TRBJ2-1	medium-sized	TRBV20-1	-	TGCAGTGCTAGGAATTTGGACTCAACTTCGAGGAATGAGCAGTTCTTC	CSARNLDSTSRNEQFF
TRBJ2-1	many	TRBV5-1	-	TGCGCCAGCAGCTTGTACGTCCTCTACAATGAGCAGTTCTTC	CASSLYVLYNEQFF
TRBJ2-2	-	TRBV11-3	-	TGTGCCAGCAGCCCGCGGGGGCACACCGGGGAGCTGTTTTTT	CASSPRGHTGELFF
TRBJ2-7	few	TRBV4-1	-	TGCGCCAGCAGCCAAGCCGCAGGAACCCCCTGCGATCAGTACTTC	CASSQAAGTPCDQYF
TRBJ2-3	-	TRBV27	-	TGTGCCAGCAGTTCTTCATATACGCAGTATTTT	CASSSSYTQYF
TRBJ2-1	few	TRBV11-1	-	TGTGCCAGCAGCCCAACGAGGGTTAGGGGTCCCAATGAGCAGTTCTTC	CASSPTRVRGPNEQFF
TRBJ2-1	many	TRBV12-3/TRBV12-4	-	TGTGCCAGCAGCTCAGCGACAGTATACAATGAGCAGTTCTTC	CASSSATVYNEQFF
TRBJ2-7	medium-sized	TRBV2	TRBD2	TGTGCCAGCAGGACTAGCACGATCTACGAGCAGTACTTC	CASRTSTIYEQYF
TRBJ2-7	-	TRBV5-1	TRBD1	TGCGCCATCAGCCTGGCCGATGACAGGGGGTACGAGCAGTACTTC	CAISLADDRGYEQYF
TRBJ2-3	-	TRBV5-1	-	TGCGCCAGCAGCTTGCATCAGGGTACTAGCACAGATACGCAGTATTTT	CASSLHQGTSTDTQYF
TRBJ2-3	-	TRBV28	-	TGTGCCAGCATAGCCCCGGGACCCAACGCATATACGCAGTATTTT	CASIAPGPNAYTQYF
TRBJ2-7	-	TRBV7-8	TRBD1	TGTGCCAGCAGCTTAGGGACAGGGGTCTACGAGCAGTACTTC	CASSLGTGVYEQYF
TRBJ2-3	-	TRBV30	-	TGTGCCTGGAGCCACGGGGACCTGAGGGCAGATACGCAGTATTTT	CAWSHGDLRADTQYF
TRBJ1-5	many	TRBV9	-	TGTGCCAGCAGCGGGGGCGGGAATCAGCCCCAGCATTTT	CASSGGGNQPQHF
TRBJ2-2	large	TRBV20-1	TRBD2	TGCAGTGCCCGATGGACTAGCGGGACCGGGGAGCTGTTTTTT	CSARWTSGTGELFF
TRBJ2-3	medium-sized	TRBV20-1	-	TGCAGTGCTAGAGATCGTGCAGGGTTGGGCACAGATACGCAGTATTTT	CSARDRAGLGTDTQYF
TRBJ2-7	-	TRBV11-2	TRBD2	TGTGCCAGCAGCTTAGCTACTAGCGGGAGGGACGAGCAGTACTTC	CASSLATSGRDEQYF
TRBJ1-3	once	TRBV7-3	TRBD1	TGTGCCAGCAGCCCACACCGACAGGGCACGGGAAACACCATATATTTT	CASSPHRQGTGNTIYF
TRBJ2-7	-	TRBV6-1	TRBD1	TGTGCCAGCAGTTCCGGGACAGGGATCGGCGAGCAGTACTTC	CASSSGTGIGEQYF
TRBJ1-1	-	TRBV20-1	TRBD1	TGCAGTGCTCGTACTTATTTGAGGGGGCCCGACACTGAAGCTTTCTTT	CSARTYLRGPDTEAFF
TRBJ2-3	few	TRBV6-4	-	TGTGCCAGCAGTTTCCCTAGTACCGGCACAGATACGCAGTATTTT	CASSFPSTGTDTQYF
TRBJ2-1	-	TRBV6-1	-	TGTGCCAGCAGAAAAAACTACAATGAGCAGTTCTTC	CASRKNYNEQFF
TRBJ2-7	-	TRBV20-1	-	TGCAGTGCTAGCAGGACATATGGCGAGCAGTACTTC	CSASRTYGEQYF
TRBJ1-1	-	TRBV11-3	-	TGTGCCAGCAGCTCCCGGAGGGGCGCTAACACTGGAGCTTTCTTT	CASSSRRGANTGAFF
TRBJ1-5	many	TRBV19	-	TGTGCCAGTAGCCGGGACGGGACGTATAGCAATCAGCCCCAGCATTTT	CASSRDGTYSNQPQHF
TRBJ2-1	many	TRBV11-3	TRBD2	TGTGCCAGCAGCTCATATAGCGGGAGGGGCTACAATGAGCAGTTCTTC	CASSSYSGRGYNEQFF
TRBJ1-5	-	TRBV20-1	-	TGCAGTGCTAGAGACTACGGTCGGGGGGCCCGTAATCAGCCCCAGCATTTT	CSARDYGRGARNQPQHF
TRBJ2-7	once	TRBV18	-	TGTGCCAGCTCACCGATATGGCAGGGGATAAACGAGCAGTACTTC	CASSPIWQGINEQYF
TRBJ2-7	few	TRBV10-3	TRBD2	TGTGCCATCAGTCCTTGGGAGGGCCAAAGCTCCTACGAGCAGTACTTC	CAISPWEGQSSYEQYF
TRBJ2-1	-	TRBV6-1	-	TGTGCCAGCAGTCCGGACCCCTACAATGAGCAGTTCTTC	CASSPDPYNEQFF
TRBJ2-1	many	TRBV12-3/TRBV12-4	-	TGTGCCAGCAGTTTAGAGGTTCACCCATGGAATGAGCAGTTCTTC	CASSLEVHPWNEQFF
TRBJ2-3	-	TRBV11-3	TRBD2	TGTGCCAGCAGCAAGCGGGAGGGTAGTACAGATACGCAGTATTTT	CASSKREGSTDTQYF
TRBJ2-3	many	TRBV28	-	TGTGCCAGCAGTTCAATGGACTATTCTAGCACAGATACGCAGTATTTT	CASSSMDYSSTDTQYF
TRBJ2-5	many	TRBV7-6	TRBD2	TGTGCCAGCAGCTTATCTACTAGCGGACAAGAGACCCAGTACTTC	CASSLSTSGQETQYF
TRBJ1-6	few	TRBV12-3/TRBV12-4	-	TGTGCCAGCAGGTCGGGGAATTCACCCCTCCACTTT	CASRSGNSPLHF
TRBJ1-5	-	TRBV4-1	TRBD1	TGCGCCAGCAGCCCGACAGGGATGGACAATCAGCCCCAGCATTTT	CASSPTGMDNQPQHF
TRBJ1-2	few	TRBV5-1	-	TGCGCCAGCAGCCTACTGGACGGGGATGGCTACACCTTC	CASSLLDGDGYTF
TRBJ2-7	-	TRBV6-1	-	TGTGCCAGCAGTCGCCCCGGGACGGGTTCCTACGAGCAGTACTTC	CASSRPGTGSYEQYF
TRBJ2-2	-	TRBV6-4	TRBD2	TGTGCCAGCAGTGACTCGACTAGCGGGAGGGCCCGGGGAGTCGGGGAGCTGTTTTTT	CASSDSTSGRARGVGELFF
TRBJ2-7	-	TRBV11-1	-	TGTGCCAGCAGCTTCTTTGCAGGTACCTACGAGCAGTACTTC	CASSFFAGTYEQYF
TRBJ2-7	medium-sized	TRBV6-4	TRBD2	TGTGCCAGCCAGCCCCCGGGACTAGGCCACTACGAGCAGTACTTC	CASQPPGLGHYEQYF
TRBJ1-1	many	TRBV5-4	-	TGTGCCAGCAGCTACCCGGGACTGGAAGCTTTCTTT	CASSYPGLEAFF
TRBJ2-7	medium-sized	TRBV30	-	TGTGCCTGGAGTGTACCAGGCGGAGCCTACGAGCAGTACTTC	CAWSVPGGAYEQYF
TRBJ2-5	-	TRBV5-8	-	TGTGCCAGCAGCTCGGTGGACACTTACCAAGAGACCCAGTACTTC	CASSSVDTYQETQYF
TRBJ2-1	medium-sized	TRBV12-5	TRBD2	TGTGCTAGTGGTAGCGGGAGGGCCAATGAGCAGTTCTTC	CASGSGRANEQFF
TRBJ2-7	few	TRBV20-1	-	TGCAGTGCCCCCATCGGGAGGGGGCCATCCTACGAGCAGTACTTC	CSAPIGRGPSYEQYF
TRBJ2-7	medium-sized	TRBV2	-	TGTGCCAGCAGTTCCCGACAATACGAGCAGTACTTC	CASSSRQYEQYF
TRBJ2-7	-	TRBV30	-	TGTGCCTGGAGTGCTGGGACGCGGTCCTACGAGCAGTACTTC	CAWSAGTRSYEQYF
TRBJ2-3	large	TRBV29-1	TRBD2	TGCAGCGTTGAAGGACCGATTTTTTGGACTAGCGGGAGACCAGATACGCAGTATTTT	CSVEGPIFWTSGRPDTQYF